The T cell receptor beta chain under discussion was sequenced for a study of T cell responses to AZD1222 COVID-19 vaccine. The wider study: Second-dose intervals near 4 or 12 weeks were combined. General study points: Donors were largely white British and mainly female; clonal diversity was possibly underestimated.

As concerns this clone: The antigen is undetermined.

Assay used: immunoSEQ multiplex PCR; TCRdb lists only in-frame clones, some missing. The sample consists of over 80,000 clones, more than 80% of them appearing once. Germline V gives CDR1 SNHLY, CDR2 FYNNEI. Trimming shortened V by 10 bases and J by 1 base, and 9 bases separated the two germline ends. The CDR3 is 12 residues long. The chain carries TRBV2 and TRBJ2-3, with D perhaps matching TRBD1 (5 bases). The receptor was derived from an adult in good health. Here the sequenced sample was peripheral blood, taken on day 0 of AZD1222 vaccination. The CDR3 DNA sequence: TGTGCCATCACCAGGGGCACAGATACGCAGTATTTT. The encoded protein is CAITRGTDTQYF. The full variable domain, completed using reference TRBV2 and TRBJ2-3, is EPEVTQTPSHQVTQMGQEVILRCVPISNHLYFYWYRQILGQKVEFLVSFYNNEISEKSEIFDDQFSVERPDGSNFTLKIRSTKLEDSAMYFCAITRGTDTQYFGPGTRLTVL.